This TCR beta chain appears in the sequencing data of a study of T cell repertoires in cytomegalovirus infection (dated by TCRdb to between 2018 and 2020). Regarding the complete study: Peptide stimulations targeted recently identified HLA-C-restricted CMV epitopes, whose presentation resists viral immunomodulation, together with well-studied HLA-B-restricted epitopes. Donor HLA type was relevant to the analysis, as public TCR beta signatures indicated carriage of CMV infection together with the matching HLA type.

The investigation overall reported the following: The ex vivo response was dominated by HLA-C-restricted CMV-specific TCR beta clonotypes, and the single most frequent clonotype in two of eight donors was supplied by these HLA-C-restricted clonotypes. In both this cohort and an independent approximately 350-donor cohort, the cumulative frequency of public TCR beta family members distinguished carriers of CMV infection plus the relevant HLA type.

For sequencing, an Illumina HiSeq 1500 was employed. TCRdb itself trimmed the public reads at Q25 with fastp, ran MiXCR and retained productive beta chains. Rows are combined by CDR3 protein, so each entry shows the most common genes and DNA. The sample has 680,000 or so distinct CDR3 sequences on record, about 33% of them singletons. Jointly, the top ten make up around a sixth of the sample. CDR1 and CDR2 are read off the germline V gene as SGHTA and FQGNSA. The CDR3 holds 15 amino acids from the cysteine to the phenylalanine. Left in the record is the CDR3 DNA by itself, 45 bases read in frame from the first base. V is shortened by 1 base, J by 0 bases, and the region joining them spans 10 bases. The sample's treatment or condition label is to be understood as: in vitro stimulation with specific CMV peptide epitopes to enrich CMV-specific T cells. This clonotype was seen many times. The antigen it recognizes is unknown. The input lacks base qualities; no much larger clone sits a single base away.

The sequence was collected from a human donor in good health (CMV status not recorded). Some clones in this sample may be carry-over from other donors' samples. Rearrangement joined TRBV7-2 to TRBJ2-7, with the D gene not confidently named. The sequencing used cultured PBMCs, collected from culture after CMV antigen stimulation. The CDR3 is CASSLEGPTSYEQYF. The DNA reads TGTGCCAGCAGCTTAGAGGGCCCCACCTCCTACGAGCAGTACTTC.